This T cell receptor (beta chain) originates from a study of shared clonotypes between healthy human individuals. V was clipped by 6 bases and J by 3 bases, with 11 bases between them. CDR3 length: 14 residues. The germline V gene has CDR1 MNHEY and CDR2 SMNVEV (reference sequence). Sequencing used immunoSEQ multiplex PCR; TCRdb keeps in-frame clones, though not all of them. Here the sample spans approximately 720,000 clones, about 91% being singletons. CD8 cells classed as naive were CD45RO-negative and positively selected for CCR7, excluding terminally differentiated effector memory CD45RA+ cells. V and J are TRBV27 and TRBJ1-4; D uncertain. This TCR came from a young man in good health. Sequences were obtained from naive CD8+ T cells sorted from blood. The CDR3 here is CASSVGRPNEKLFF. CDR3 in DNA: TGTGCCAGCAGCGTCGGGCGACCTAATGAAAAACTGTTTTTT.